A selection of T cell receptor beta chains follows, all from one sample in a study of post-analysis software for immune sequencing data. TCRdb reanalysed the PCR reads using MiXCR and keeps one entry per CDR3 protein. Of approximately 770,000 distinct CDR3 sequences detected, 40% to 55% appear once; the ten largest clones hold 4.9%. The specimen sequenced was blood. All receptors come from a girl between 5 and 17 years old with multiple sclerosis. CDR3s include the opening cysteine and the closing phenylalanine or tryptophan. D genes are given only for firm matches. Not every row has a clone size; where given, it reads once, few, many or a size class.

v_gene	abundance	d_gene	j_gene	CDR3nt	CDR3aa
TRBV3-1	-	-	TRBJ2-7	TGTGCCAGCAGCCCCCTCTTCGGAATTAGCTACGAGCAGTACTTC	CASSPLFGISYEQYF
TRBV11-3	-	TRBD2	TRBJ2-7	TGTGCCAGCAGCTTAGGTGGTGTCGGGAGGAACGAGCAGTACTTC	CASSLGGVGRNEQYF
TRBV11-3	-	TRBD1	TRBJ2-7	TGTGCCAGCAGCGCGTCCCGCCCCAAGGACAGGGAGACCTACGAGCAGTACTTC	CASSASRPKDRETYEQYF
TRBV6-1	few	TRBD2	TRBJ2-3	TGTGCCAGCAGTGAGGTAGCGGGAAACACAGATACGCAGTATTTT	CASSEVAGNTDTQYF
TRBV6-2/TRBV6-3	-	-	TRBJ2-3	TGTGCCGGCAGTTACCGGAAATCTAGCACAGATACGCAGTATTTT	CAGSYRKSSTDTQYF
TRBV3-1	-	TRBD2	TRBJ2-7	TGTGCCAGCAGCCAGTACTCGCGTGGACTAGCGGACGAGCAGTACTTC	CASSQYSRGLADEQYF
TRBV5-1	-	-	TRBJ2-1	TGCGCCGGCAGCCTCGGACTATCCACTAGCTCCTACAATGAGCAGTTCTTC	CAGSLGLSTSSYNEQFF
TRBV6-1	-	-	TRBJ1-2	TGTGCCAGCAGTGACTACCTCGACCGGTATGGCTACACCTTC	CASSDYLDRYGYTF
TRBV29-1	-	TRBD2	TRBJ2-7	TGCAGCGCCACCCTATATGCCCCTGAGCGGGAGAGGGGCTACGAGCAGTACTTC	CSATLYAPERERGYEQYF
TRBV15	few	TRBD1	TRBJ1-2	TGTGCCACCGCCCCAGGGGGAGGGCACTATGGCTACACCTTC	CATAPGGGHYGYTF
TRBV5-1	-	TRBD1	TRBJ2-7	TGCGCCAGCAGCTTGGAGTCCACGGGGACAGCCAGCTCCTACGAGCAGTACTTC	CASSLESTGTASSYEQYF